The rows below give T cell receptor beta chains drawn from one sample of a study of tumor and adjacent non-tumor tissue in lung cancer. TCRdb ran MiXCR on the multiplex PCR reads and lists one entry per CDR3 protein. The data contain about 76,000 distinct CDR3 sequences, roughly 80% of them singletons. The sample taken for sequencing was distant non-tumor lung tissue. The receptors here all came from a man between 60 and 75 years old with non-small cell lung cancer. CDR3s include the opening cysteine and the closing phenylalanine or tryptophan. The D gene is left open where the match is weak. Clone sizes are given selectively: once, few, many, or a class where the clone is expanded.

size	V	J	D	CDR3	DNA
-	TRBV11-3	TRBJ2-7	-	CTNSLGMCSEQYF	TGTACCAACAGCTTAGGGATGTGTAGCGAGCAGTACTTC
-	TRBV20-1	TRBJ2-1	TRBD2	CSAIIAGWLYNEQFF	TGCAGCGCTATAATAGCGGGATGGCTTTACAATGAGCAGTTCTTC
-	TRBV20-1	TRBJ1-2	-	CSSRDAGGYGYTF	TGCAGTTCTAGAGATGCCGGGGGTTATGGCTACACCTTC
few	TRBV20-1	TRBJ2-3	-	CSAIRWVLGTDTQYF	TGCAGTGCTATTAGGTGGGTCTTGGGCACAGATACGCAGTATTTT
-	TRBV11-1	TRBJ2-1	-	CASSLPLSGYNEQFF	TGTGCTAGCAGCTTACCATTGTCGGGTTACAATGAGCAGTTCTTC
-	TRBV20-1	TRBJ2-5	TRBD1	CSVSQQGTQDTQYF	TGCAGTGTTAGTCAACAGGGGACCCAAGACACCCAGTACTTC
many	TRBV11-2	TRBJ1-2	TRBD1	CASSLDRGDGYTF	TGTGCCAGCAGCTTAGACAGGGGGGATGGCTACACCTTC
-	TRBV4-3	TRBJ2-7	TRBD1	CVSSQSPGTGGYEQYF	TGCGTCAGCAGCCAGAGCCCCGGGACAGGGGGCTACGAGCAGTATTTC
-	TRBV29-1	TRBJ2-3	-	CSVGQGGDTLYF	TGCAGTGTGGGGCAGGGAGGCGATACGCTGTATTTT
-	TRBV20-1	TRBJ2-1	-	CSAKHNNNEQLF	TGCAGTGCCAAACATAATAACAATGAGCAGCTCTTC
-	TRBV18	TRBJ2-5	-	CASYPNVGETKYF	TGTGCCAGCTACCCAAATGTGGGAGAGACCAAGTACTTC
many	TRBV27	TRBJ2-1	-	CASSESSEYPYNEQFF	TGTGCCAGCAGTGAATCTAGCGAGTACCCTTACAATGAGCAGTTCTTC
-	TRBV5-1	TRBJ2-4	-	CASSMTNAKNIQYF	TGCGCCAGCAGCATGACTAACGCCAAAAACATTCAGTACTTC
-	TRBV4-3	TRBJ2-1	TRBD2	CASSKVIAGGPLDEQFF	TGTGCCAGCAGCAAAGTAATAGCGGGAGGGCCGTTGGATGAGCAGTTCTTC
-	TRBV20-1	TRBJ2-3	-	CSAPGSTDTQYF	TGCAGTGCTCCGGGATCCACAGATACGCAGTATTTT
once	TRBV29-1	TRBJ1-1	-	CCAQERETVAFF	TGCTGCGCCCAAGAGAGGGAAACTGTAGCTTTCTTT
-	TRBV11-3	TRBJ2-3	TRBD1	CATSFQGVDTQYF	TGTGCCACCAGCTTTCAGGGGGTAGATACGCAGTATTTC
-	TRBV7-8	TRBJ2-3	-	CATNSDKYRRHTDTQYF	TGTGCCACCAACTCTGATAAGTACAGGAGGCACACAGATACGCAGTATTTT
-	TRBV20-1	TRBJ2-3	-	CSASAEKGGPDAQYF	TGCAGTGCTAGTGCGGAAAAAGGGGGTCCAGATGCGCAGTATTTT
-	TRBV6-2/TRBV6-3	TRBJ2-1	-	CARKGLRAGAGEQFF	TGTGCCAGGAAGGGTCTCAGGGCAGGGGCTGGCGAGCAGTTCTTC
-	TRBV11-2	TRBJ2-6	-	CANSLVPKYRPSGANVLTF	TGTGCCAACAGCTTAGTTCCGAAGTACAGGCCCTCTGGGGCCAACGTCCTGACTTTC
once	TRBV20-1	TRBJ2-1	TRBD1	CSAPGTARREQLF	TGCAGTGCTCCCGGGACAGCGCGCCGTGAGCAGTTATTC